The sequence of this T cell receptor beta chain was determined in a study of vaccination effects on CD4 cells after COVID-19. Under the ViraFEST assay, PBMC were stimulated with viral peptide pools so that antigen-specific CD4+ T cells expanded. Sequencing was performed afterwards. Having been cultured for less than 12 days, the cells underwent CD4+ T cell isolation. The person had a PCR-confirmed SARS-CoV-2 infection during March to December 2020. Some 1.9 million PBMC per well were cultured with around 11 IU/ml IL-2 and roughly 9.9 ug/ml peptides. As regards this clone: What it binds is unknown.

Clones were read by immunoSEQ multiplex PCR, and TCRdb kept only the in-frame ones, dropping some. The repertoire holds around 47,000 clones, with under 80% as singletons. Whole-study results and caveats: Convalescent patients were few in the study, and early post-infection timepoints were absent.

V gave up 1 base and J gave up 7 bases; unmatched junction bases: 9. This CDR3 region has 15 residues. Germline V CDR1 and CDR2: SGHRS, YFSETQ. The chain has TRBV5-1 and TRBJ2-7; 9 bases fit TRBD2. The clonotype comes from a human donor who had a prior SARS-CoV-2 infection. The sample consisted of CD4+ T cells from PBMCs cultured with a peptide pool, taken before COVID-19 vaccination. The CDR3 DNA is TGCGCCAGCAGCTTGCCCAGCGGGAGGTTAGGAGAGCAGTACTTC. Protein sequence: CASSLPSGRLGEQYF. Based on the CDR3 plus reference TRBV5-1 and TRBJ2-7, the full variable domain is KAGVTQTPRYLIKTRGQQVTLSCSPISGHRSVSWYQQTPGQGLQFLFEYFSETQRNKGNFPGRFSGRQFSNSRSEMNVSTLELGDSALYLCASSLPSGRLGEQYFGPGTRLTVT.